Following are 32 T cell receptor beta chains from one sample sequenced in a study of T cells in Graves' hyperthyroidism and ophthalmopathy (dated by TCRdb to between 2019 and 2020). Libraries were built with multiplex PCR. The run used an Illumina HiSeq 2000. Amplification of TCR beta CDR3 regions was carried out from RNA transcripts. The TCR CDR3 was subjected to a first round of RT-PCR using the HTBI primer set and the Qiagen OneStep RT-PCR kit. TCRdb trimmed the raw reads at Q25, called clones with MiXCR and kept productive beta chains. Merged by CDR3 protein, the rows form single entries marked with the most common genes and DNA. Counted in this sample were approximately 330,000 distinct CDR3 sequences; 12% to 15% of them appeared once. The ten largest clonotypes hold 34% of the sample. Specimen: blood. The receptors shown here come from a woman aged 40 to 55 with Graves' ophthalmopathy.

This clonotype was detected ten times or more. This chain links TRBV15 with TRBJ1-1, with D hard to call. This CDR3 spans 18 amino acids. The germline gives CDR1 LNHNV, CDR2 YYDKDF (reference sequence). With 0 bases removed from V and 7 bases from J, the gap between germline ends came to 24 bases. For the CDR3, the DNA is TGTGCCACCAGCAGAGATCTAATGTTAGCGAACGCCGGTGGTGAAGCTTTCTTT. This gives the protein CATSRDLMLANAGGEAFF.

This clonotype has ten or more counts. This chain joins TRBV6-1 and TRBJ2-1, with 8 bases matching TRBD1. V lost 3 bases to trimming and J lost 5 bases; unmatched junction nucleotides: 12. The CDR3 covers 17 residues. Germline V CDR1 and CDR2: MNHNS, SASEGT. The CDR3 nucleotides read TGTGCCAGCAGTGACTTCCTACGGGACAGGAGAAACAATGAGCAGTTCTTC. Its protein product is CASSDFLRDRRNNEQFF.

V is TRBV5-1 and J is TRBJ1-1; 7 nucleotides match TRBD1. V lost 3 bases to trimming and J lost 12 bases; unmatched junction nucleotides: 32. CDR3 length: 20 amino acids. Germline CDR1 reads SGHRS; CDR2 reads YFSETQ. This CDR3 reads CASSYSSPHRTGMQPKGSFF. DNA for the CDR3: TGCGCCAGCAGCTACTCCTCCCCCCACCGGACAGGCATGCAACCTAAGGGGTCTTTCTTT.

This clonotype has at least ten counts. The chain recombines TRBV7-9 with TRBJ2-5; 8 bases line up with TRBD1. CDR3 length: 14 residues. CDR1 and CDR2 from the germline V gene are SEHNR and FQNEAQ (reference sequence). The J segment lost 1 base and the V segment lost 5 bases, leaving 3 bases of the junction unmatched. The CDR3 sequence: CASSHGQGQETQYF. For the CDR3, the DNA is TGTGCCAGCAGCCACGGACAGGGCCAAGAGACCCAGTACTTC.

The chain carries TRBV18 and TRBJ2-1; 8 bases are shared with TRBD1. V trimming: 6 bases; J trimming: 5 bases; junction bases outside the gene matches: 3. The CDR3 is 13 residues long. Looked up from germline, CDR1 is KGHSH and CDR2 is LQKENI. The CDR3 here is CASSSGQDNEQFF. The CDR3 nucleotides are TGTGCCAGCTCGTCGGGACAGGACAATGAGCAGTTCTTC.

This clonotype was seen a handful of times. The gene calls are TRBV18 and TRBJ2-2; TRBD1 aligns across 10 bases. V shed 4 bases, J shed 10 bases, and the junction held 12 bases outside the gene matches. The CDR3 is made up of 16 amino acids. Germline values: CDR1 KGHSH, CDR2 LQKENI. CDR3 protein: CASSLKDRGDRLELFF. In nucleotides, the CDR3 is TGTGCCAGCTCACTAAAGGACAGGGGGGATCGGTTGGAGCTGTTTTTT.

The chain has TRBV7-9 and TRBJ2-3; the D gene is possibly TRBD2 (6 bases). Germline values: CDR1 SEHNR, CDR2 FQNEAQ (reference sequence). This CDR3 contains 15 residues. The V gene lost 0 bases and the J gene lost 6 bases, with 13 bases spanning the gap. For the CDR3, the DNA is TGTGCCAGCAGCTTAGCGGGCGGGGAGTTCGATACGCAGTATTTT. Residues: CASSLAGGEFDTQYF. Drawing the rest from reference TRBV7-9 and TRBJ2-3, the complete variable domain is DTGVSQNPRHKITKRGQNVTFRCDPISEHNRLYWYRQTLGQGPEFLTYFQNEAQLEKSRLLSDRFSAERPKGSFSTLEIQRTEQGDSAMYLCASSLAGGEFDTQYFGPGTRLTVL.

This clonotype was detected only a few times. The V and J genes are TRBV6-5 and TRBJ1-2; 7 nucleotides line up with TRBD1. Trimming removed 4 bases from V and 8 bases from J; junction bases left unmatched: 10. The CDR3 is 14 residues long. Germline V CDR1 and CDR2: MNHEY, SVGAGI. The CDR3 sequence: CASSSNDRVGGYTF. The CDR3 DNA follows: TGTGCCAGCAGTTCCAACGACAGGGTGGGAGGCTACACCTTC.

This clonotype was seen a few times. The chain joins TRBV12-3 or TRBV12-4 to TRBJ1-6; D perhaps matches TRBD1 (5 bases). The V gene lost 7 bases and the J gene lost 6 bases, with 13 bases spanning the gap. The CDR3 runs 14 residues. Here the CDR3 DNA reads TGTGCCAGCACTATAGGACAACTTAATTCACCCCTCCACTTT. As protein: CASTIGQLNSPLHF.

This clonotype was recorded many times. The gene calls are TRBV6-5 and TRBJ2-1; D gene ambiguous. The CDR3 consists of 16 residues. Trimming stripped 0 bases from V and 0 bases from J, with 9 bases between. CDR1 MNHEY and CDR2 SVGAGI come from the germline V gene. DNA of the CDR3: TGTGCCAGCAGTTACTCGGCGGTAAGCTCCTACAATGAGCAGTTCTTC. Protein: CASSYSAVSSYNEQFF.

This clonotype was seen repeatedly, ten times or more. V and J are TRBV29-1 and TRBJ2-3; D might be TRBD1 (5 bases). Germline CDR1 is SQVTM and CDR2 is ANQGSEA. This CDR3 has 12 amino acids. The ends were cut back, 6 bases at V and 4 bases at J, with 11 bases in the middle. The DNA for the CDR3 is TGCAGCGTCAAACAGGTTGCAGATACGCAGTATTTT. This codes for CSVKQVADTQYF.

This clonotype was observed at least ten times. The DNA of the CDR3 is TGTGCCAGCAGTGAAACAGGGCGCAATCAGCCCCAGCATTTT. It specifies CASSETGRNQPQHF. This chain links TRBV2 with TRBJ1-5; the D gene is possibly TRBD1 (6 bases). The V end lost 2 bases, the J end lost 2 bases, and 7 bases lay between the germline ends. Per the germline V gene, CDR1 is SNHLY and CDR2 is FYNNEI. CDR3 length: 14 residues.

Many counts were recorded for this clonotype. The chain has TRBV27 and TRBJ2-1; D is undetermined. The CDR3 is made up of 14 amino acids. Germline V gene lookup returns CDR1 MNHEY and CDR2 SMNVEV (reference sequence). Trimming took 6 bases from V and 2 from J, leaving 11 bases between them. The CDR3 DNA sequence: TGTGCCAGCAGGCGTGGAGATCCCTACAATGAGCAGTTCTTC. This translates into CASRRGDPYNEQFF.

This clonotype was recorded a few times. The chain links TRBV20-1 to TRBJ1-4; D not resolved. The CDR3 extends over 13 amino acids. V was clipped by 1 base and J by 8 bases, with 11 bases between them. Germline V CDR1 and CDR2: DFQATT, SNEGSKA (reference sequence). The CDR3 nucleotides read TGCAGTGCTAGAGCTGCGGAGAGCGAAAAACTGTTTTTT. Amino acids: CSARAAESEKLFF.

This clonotype was observed at least ten times. The chain combines TRBV28 with TRBJ1-5; D ambiguous. Germline CDR1 is MDHEN and CDR2 is SYDVKM. Deletions cut 6 bases from V and 6 bases from J, with 12 bases between. The CDR3 is 13 residues long. The CDR3 nucleotides are TGTGCCAGCAGCTCCGACGTAGGTCAGCCCCAGCATTTT. Its protein is CASSSDVGQPQHF.

V and J are TRBV10-3 and TRBJ1-4, with 8 bases identical to TRBD1. Germline-derived CDR1 and CDR2 are ENHRY and SYGVKD. The CDR3 has 13 residues. V lost 6 bases and J lost 8; bases outside the gene matches: 5. CDR3: CAIRGTGFEKLFF. CDR3 nucleotides: TGTGCCATCAGGGGGACAGGTTTCGAAAAACTGTTTTTT.

This clonotype was detected only a few times. The chain combines TRBV11-2 with TRBJ2-7; TRBD1 matches 8 bases. This CDR3 spans 14 amino acids. Germline trimming cut 6 bases from V and 4 bases from J; bases unmatched to any gene: 8. Per germline, CDR1 SGHAT and CDR2 FQNNGV. CDR3 DNA: TGTGCCAGCAGTTTTGGACAGGGCTATTACGAGCAGTACTTC. Protein: CASSFGQGYYEQYF. Based on the CDR3 plus reference TRBV11-2 and TRBJ2-7, the full variable domain is EAGVAQSPRYKIIEKRQSVAFWCNPISGHATLYWYQQILGQGPKLLIQFQNNGVVDDSQLPKDRFSAERLKGVDSTLKIQPAKLEDSAVYLCASSFGQGYYEQYFGPGTRLTVT.

As for this clonotype: A much more abundant neighbour one base away suggests this may be a read error. The rearrangement joins TRBV5-1 to TRBJ1-1; a possible D gene is TRBD1 (5 bases). The CDR3 runs 15 residues. Per germline, CDR1 SGHRS and CDR2 YFSETQ. The CDR3 DNA is TGCGCCAGCAGCTTGGATTCAGGGAGTAACACTGAAGCTTCCTTT. Its protein is CASSLDSGSNTEASF.

The table lists this clonotype with many counts. The chain uses TRBV14 and TRBJ1-2, with unresolved D. V lost 5 bases, J lost 8 bases, and 12 bases lay in between. Germline V gene sequence: CDR1 SGHDN, CDR2 FVKESK. The CDR3 is 12 amino acids. CDR3 DNA sequence: TGTGCCAGCAGCGATCGAGGGTTCGGCTACACCTTC. This translates into CASSDRGFGYTF.

Many counts were recorded for this clonotype. The chain is built from TRBV2 and TRBJ1-4; possibly TRBD1 for D (6 bases). The CDR3 covers 14 residues. V gave up 2 bases and J gave up 7 bases, with 11 bases separating them. Germline assignment: CDR1 SNHLY and CDR2 FYNNEI. The CDR3 DNA reads as TGTGCCAGCAGTGAATTAAGACAGGCTGAAAAACTGTTTTTT. Translation gives CASSELRQAEKLFF.

This clonotype was detected a few times. The V and J genes are TRBV27 and TRBJ2-7; D assignment may be TRBD1 or TRBD2 (5 bases each). Germline CDR1 is MNHEY and CDR2 is SMNVEV (reference sequence). V lost 6 bases and J lost 4, with 16 bases in between. The CDR3 is made up of 14 amino acids. CDR3 DNA: TGTGCCAGCAGCCCCGGGACGGCAGGGTACGAGCAGTACTTC. Its protein is CASSPGTAGYEQYF.

This sequence joins TRBV28 and TRBJ2-7, with TRBD2 identical over 8 bases. The CDR3 loop spans 16 amino acids. Germline trimming cut 5 bases from V and 5 bases from J; bases unmatched to any gene: 14. CDR1 and CDR2 from the germline V gene are MDHEN and SYDVKM. CDR3: CASSPTKGLVMHEQYF. CDR3 DNA sequence: TGTGCCAGCAGTCCAACTAAGGGACTAGTAATGCACGAGCAGTACTTC.

The chain has TRBV20-1 and TRBJ2-7; a possible D gene is TRBD2 (7 bases). CDR3 length: 14 residues. Per germline, CDR1 DFQATT and CDR2 SNEGSKA (reference sequence). The CDR3, as DNA: TGCGGAGTGGGGGGGCCGGGCGATTCCTACGAGCAGTACTTC. Its translation is CGVGGPGDSYEQYF.

This clonotype occurred a few times. The chain has TRBV5-5 and TRBJ2-5; the match to TRBD2 covers 15 bases. Trimming took 4 bases from V and 11 from J; bases not matched to a gene: 9. This CDR3 has 15 residues. The germline gives CDR1 SGHKS, CDR2 YYEKEE (reference sequence). The CDR3 DNA is TGTGCCAGCAGCATGGGACTAGCGGGAGGCCCTCCTCAGTACTTC. Encoded protein: CASSMGLAGGPPQYF.

This clonotype was seen repeatedly, ten times or more. The chain combines TRBV20-1 with TRBJ2-7, with TRBD2 matching 8 bases. The trim removed 4 bases at V and 2 bases at J, leaving 7 bases unmatched. The CDR3 is made up of 14 amino acids. Per germline, CDR1 DFQATT and CDR2 SNEGSKA (reference sequence). The CDR3 reads CSATVAGQTYEQYF. In DNA, the CDR3 is TGCAGTGCTACGGTAGCGGGGCAGACCTACGAGCAGTACTTC.

This clonotype was counted between two and nine times. This chain uses TRBV7-2 with TRBJ2-1; 8 bases are shared with TRBD2. Germline V gene sequence: CDR1 SGHTA, CDR2 FQGNSA. V trimming: 1 base; J trimming: 5 bases; junction bases outside the gene matches: 4. This CDR3 is built from 15 residues. The CDR3 DNA reads as TGTGCCAGCAGCTTAGGCGCGGGGGGCAACAATGAGCAGTTCTTC. It encodes CASSLGAGGNNEQFF.

This clonotype was observed many times. The chain couples TRBV20-1 to TRBJ1-5, with D perhaps matching TRBD1 (6 bases). This CDR3 region has 14 residues. The V and J ends lost 3 bases and 6 bases respectively, with 15 bases between them. The germline gives CDR1 DFQATT, CDR2 SNEGSKA (reference sequence). CDR3 sequence (DNA): TGCAGTGCTAGGGGTGGCAGGGGCGGTCAGCCCCAGCATTTT. As protein: CSARGGRGGQPQHF.

This clonotype was observed many times. V gene TRBV5-6 combines with J gene TRBJ1-2, with TRBD1 as a possible D gene (6 bases). Germline V gene sequence: CDR1 SGHDT, CDR2 YYEEEE. Trimming removed 5 bases from V and 4 bases from J, with 15 bases in between. The CDR3 covers 14 residues. The CDR3 sequence: CASRDGVTGYGYTF. The CDR3 coding sequence is TGTGCCAGCAGGGATGGGGTGACAGGCTATGGCTACACCTTC.

The table lists this clonotype with many counts. The V and J genes are TRBV12-3 or TRBV12-4 and TRBJ1-1; D might be TRBD1 (5 bases). This CDR3 comprises 14 residues. V gave up 3 bases and J gave up 5 bases, with 13 bases separating them. The CDR3 protein is CASSLMGWGTEAFF. The CDR3 DNA reads TGTGCCAGCAGTTTGATGGGATGGGGGACTGAAGCTTTCTTT.

For this clonotype: Being one base from a much bigger clone, this may be a read error. This chain uses TRBV2 with TRBJ1-4, with a tentative D call TRBD1 (5 bases). This CDR3 is built from 14 residues. From germline, CDR1 is SNHLY and CDR2 FYNNEI. CDR3 DNA: TGTACCAGCTTGCTCGACAGAAGCAATGAAAAACTGTTTTTT. Residues: CTSLLDRSNEKLFF.

This rearrangement joins TRBV4-1 to TRBJ2-1, with D unclear. This CDR3 region has 13 residues. The V gene lost 2 bases and the J gene lost 10 bases, with 12 bases spanning the gap. Germline V gene lookup returns CDR1 MGHRA and CDR2 YSYEKL. CDR3 DNA sequence: TGCGCCAGCAGCCAAACAGTGTCGGAAGAGCAGTTCTTC. Translating it yields CASSQTVSEEQFF.

The gene calls are TRBV18 and TRBJ1-6; D uncertain. Germline lookup yields CDR1 KGHSH and CDR2 LQKENI. This CDR3 region has 16 residues. Trimming shortened V by 5 bases and J by 9 bases, and 20 bases separated the two germline ends. DNA for the CDR3: TGTGCCAGCTCAACCGACCAACGGGATTTAGGTTCACCCCTCCACTTT. It codes for CASSTDQRDLGSPLHF.